Here is one T cell receptor beta chain with its context. Its antigen target is currently unknown. No qualities accompany the bases; no much larger clone lies one base away. The immunoSEQ assay, a bias-controlled multiplex PCR using V- and J-specific primers, was used to amplify TCR beta CDR3 regions from genomic DNA. A second PCR step added a proprietary barcode and Illumina adapter sequences to the CDR3 amplicons. An Illumina MiSeq instrument was used for sequencing of the CDR3 libraries. Regarding the original processing steps: immunoSEQ Analyzer 3.0 was used for export and quality control, with R Bioconductor and Immunarch used for downstream analyses. Only productive rearrangements in the normalized downsampled data set were used to calculate repertoire metrics. In the normalized cohort, a clonotype counted as pathologically expanded if the clonotype was larger than 5 templates. The Inverse Simpson Index served as the measure of repertoire diversity. The non-normalized data set was used for CMV-specificity analyses so that all clonotypes could be captured. TCRdb stores this immuneACCESS table with in-frame sequences only. Part of the clones is absent; in the studies checked, under half of the shortfall reflects unresolved V genes, and no reason is known for the rest. The V and J calls and clone size come from that table; D and trimming were worked out from the DNA. The sample contains just under 1,500 clones, approximately 64% of them found a single time. About a quarter of the sample rests with the top ten.

The data belong to a study of T cell clonotyping in hematopoietic cell transplantation (dated by TCRdb to about 2021). For the study in its entirety: In the study, over a hundred blood samples were gathered from approximately 33 consecutive transplant recipients and their related donors. Recruitment of patients was conducted between 2015 and January 2017, and follow-up was continued until late 2020 or death. Findings and caveats that apply to the study as a whole: Overlap with donor repertoires was found for only a small fraction of recipient repertoires, with over 95% found to appear de novo at the given depth. After transplant, TCR diversity in recipients dropped, and pathologically expanded clonotypes increased progressively from day 30 to day 180. The sample size was limited, and because cells were not sorted, the contributions of CD4 and CD8 repertoires could not be separated. Broader TCR repertoire diversity after transplant was predicted by Inverse Simpson Index values from donors and from recipients before transplant.

From V the trimming removes 4 bases and from J it removes 0 bases, while the gene matches leave 4 bases of the junction unaccounted for. CDR1 is given as SGHTA and CDR2 as FQGTGA, both from the germline V gene. The CDR3 sequence holds 15 residues, the cysteine and phenylalanine included. The DNA shown is the 45-base CDR3, in frame from base 1. The sample's time point label, in plain terms: 100 days after allo-HCT. Blood samples were obtained from recipients approximately 28 days before transplant and at days 30, 100 and 180 after transplant. Using Nuclei Lysis Solution, genomic DNA was extracted from unfractionated peripheral blood mononuclear cells that were either fresh or cryopreserved.

The sequence came from a female patient in her 60s who had an allogeneic stem cell transplant, so the T cells may come from the graft donor. Some clones in this sample may be carry-over from other donors' samples. In this chain, TRBV7-3 is recombined with TRBJ2-3; 7 bases in between match TRBD2. The specimen was peripheral blood mononuclear cells, collected 100 days after allogeneic stem cell transplant. At the DNA level, the sequence is TGTGCCAGCAGCTCTGCTAGCGGAAGCACAGATACGCAGTATTTT. Its amino acids are CASSSASGSTDTQYF. Joined to the reference TRBV7-3 and TRBJ2-3 proteins, this CDR3 gives the full variable domain: GAGVSQTPSNKVTEKGKYVELRCDPISGHTALYWYRQSLGQGPEFLIYFQGTGAADDSGLPNDRFFAVRPEGSVSTLKIQRTERGDSAVYLCASSSASGSTDTQYFGPGTRLTVL.